The 21 T cell receptor beta chains below all came from one sample that was sequenced in a study of T cells in Graves' hyperthyroidism and ophthalmopathy. Amplified regions were TCR beta CDR3 sequences from RNA transcripts. First-round RT-PCR targeting the TCR CDR3 was performed with the HTBI primer set. A single record per CDR3 protein comes from TCRdb applying MiXCR to the multiplex PCR reads. Among approximately 320,000 distinct CDR3 sequences listed, roughly 17% were seen once. The sample taken for sequencing was blood. The receptors here all came from a man under 40 with Graves' hyperthyroidism.

This chain links TRBV12-3 or TRBV12-4 with TRBJ2-1, with D uncertain. The CDR3 length is 15 residues. V shed 2 bases and J shed 0 bases, with 8 bases lying between them. The CDR3 sequence is CASSLHGTSYNEQFF. Written as DNA, the CDR3 is TGTGCCAGCAGTTTACACGGCACCTCCTACAATGAGCAGTTCTTC.

The sample holds a few counts of this clonotype. This chain joins TRBV5-1 and TRBJ2-1, with a weak D call TRBD2 (6 bases). CDR1 SGHRS and CDR2 YFSETQ come from the germline V gene. The CDR3 has 14 residues. V was clipped by 4 bases and J by 9 bases, with 17 bases between them. For the CDR3, the DNA is TGCGCCAGCAGCCGTTCCGGGAGTCGGGGTGAGCAGTTCTTC. Its translation: CASSRSGSRGEQFF.

This clonotype was detected only a few times. The chain has TRBV12-3 or TRBV12-4 and TRBJ1-2; 7 bases align to TRBD1. The junction had 5 bases not matched to a gene; V was cut back by 5 bases and J by 5 bases. CDR3 length equals 13 residues. CDR3 sequence: CASSTDRLYGYTF. The CDR3 DNA sequence: TGTGCCAGCAGTACGGACAGGCTGTATGGCTACACCTTC.

This clonotype has a count of ten or more. The genes are TRBV2 and TRBJ1-2, with 9 bases aligning to TRBD1. Germline CDR1 reads SNHLY; CDR2 reads FYNNEI. V dropped 6 bases and J dropped 8; count of bases not matched to a gene: 7. The length of the CDR3 is 13 residues. This CDR3 reads CASSGDREWGYTF. CDR3 in DNA: TGTGCCAGCAGCGGGGACAGGGAATGGGGCTACACCTTC.

This clonotype was counted a few times. CDR3 sequence reads: CSAIPPLGQGTGSNYGYTF. Written as DNA, the CDR3 is TGCAGTGCTATTCCCCCCCTGGGACAGGGGACGGGTAGCAACTATGGCTACACCTTC. The genes are TRBV20-1 and TRBJ1-2; 10 nucleotides agree with TRBD1. The CDR3 length is 19 residues. Germline lookup yields CDR1 DFQATT and CDR2 SNEGSKA (reference sequence). Germline trimming cut 4 bases from V and 2 bases from J; bases unmatched to any gene: 19.

This clonotype was seen many times. V is TRBV5-1 and J is TRBJ1-5; perhaps TRBD1 as D (5 bases). The CDR3 runs to 15 residues. Per the germline V gene, CDR1 is SGHRS and CDR2 is YFSETQ. V was pared by 2 bases and J by 6 bases, with 15 bases between. The CDR3 is CASSFSGREGQPQHF. For the CDR3, the DNA is TGCGCCAGCAGCTTTTCGGGCAGGGAAGGTCAGCCCCAGCATTTT. Drawing the rest from reference TRBV5-1 and TRBJ1-5, the complete variable domain is KAGVTQTPRYLIKTRGQQVTLSCSPISGHRSVSWYQQTPGQGLQFLFEYFSETQRNKGNFPGRFSGRQFSNSRSEMNVSTLELGDSALYLCASSFSGREGQPQHFGDGTRLSIL.

The chain joins TRBV7-2 to TRBJ1-5, with D unresolved. V was pared by 1 base and J by 1 base, with 8 bases between. CDR1 and CDR2 (germline): SGHTA, FQGNSA. This CDR3 is built from 15 residues. The CDR3 sequence is CASSLDDGSNQPQHF. The CDR3 DNA is TGTGCCAGCAGCTTAGACGACGGGAGCAATCAGCCCCAGCATTTT.

Notes on this clonotype: A much larger clonotype is one base distant, so this may be a read error. V is TRBV6-1 and J is TRBJ1-1, with TRBD1 as a possible D gene (5 bases). The CDR3 covers 13 residues. CDR1 and CDR2 from the germline V gene are MNHNS and SASEGT. As DNA, the CDR3 is TGTGCCGGCAGTGTCCCAAGACAGATAGAAGCTTTCTTT. The encoded protein is CAGSVPRQIEAFF.

The table lists this clonotype with a few counts. J is TRBJ2-7 and V is TRBV29-1; D gene unclear. V dropped 2 bases and J dropped 0 bases, with 11 bases sitting between them. Germline V gene sequence: CDR1 SQVTM, CDR2 ANQGSEA. The CDR3 loop spans 14 amino acids. This CDR3 reads CSVEWSEDSYEQYF. CDR3 coding DNA: TGCAGCGTTGAATGGTCTGAGGACTCCTACGAGCAGTACTTC.

This clonotype has a handful of counts. CDR3 nucleotides: TGTGCCAGCAGCTCGAACGTAGAAAACATTCAGTACTTC. This codes for CASSSNVENIQYF. This chain uses TRBV11-2 with TRBJ2-4; unclear D gene. V lost 4 bases and J 5 bases, leaving 9 bases between the germline ends. The V gene's germline CDR1 is SGHAT and CDR2 FQNNGV. The CDR3 covers 13 residues.

J is TRBJ2-1 and V is TRBV6-1; tentatively, D is TRBD1 or TRBD2 (6 bases each). In germline, CDR1 is MNHNS, CDR2 SASEGT. This CDR3 region has 12 residues. V lost 7 bases, J lost 10 bases, and 14 bases lay in between. The CDR3 is CASTLGGGEQFF. As DNA, the CDR3 is TGTGCCAGCACCCTCGGGGGCGGCGAGCAGTTCTTC.

V gene TRBV28 combines with J gene TRBJ2-1; the D gene is possibly TRBD2 (6 bases). In germline, CDR1 is MDHEN, CDR2 SYDVKM. The V gene lost 6 bases and the J gene lost 11 bases, with 14 bases spanning the gap. CDR3 size: 12 residues. The CDR3 is CASSPGTPQQFF. In DNA, the CDR3 is TGTGCCAGCAGCCCCGGGACTCCGCAGCAGTTCTTC. The full variable domain, with the rest looked up from reference TRBV28 and TRBJ2-1, is DVKVTQSSRYLVKRTGEKVFLECVQDMDHENMFWYRQDPGLGLRLIYFSYDVKMKEKGDIPEGYSVSREKKERFSLILESASTNQTSMYLCASSPGTPQQFFGPGTRLTVL.

J is TRBJ2-7 and V is TRBV20-1; D call uncertain. Per the germline V gene, CDR1 is DFQATT and CDR2 is SNEGSKA (reference sequence). The CDR3 covers 11 residues. V lost 4 bases and J 6 bases, leaving 10 bases between the germline ends. CDR3 loop: CSATGYGEQYF. CDR3 DNA sequence: TGCAGTGCTACCGGGTATGGCGAGCAGTACTTC.

Worth noting for this clonotype: Given a much more abundant clone one base away, this may be a read error. The chain combines TRBV3-1 with TRBJ1-1; 7 bases are a match to TRBD1. CDR3 length: 14 residues. Germline V gene lookup returns CDR1 LGHDT and CDR2 YNNKEL (reference sequence). In nucleotides, the CDR3 is TGTGCCGGCAGCCAAGTCCGACAGGGCGGAGAAGCTTTCTTT. This sequence encodes CAGSQVRQGGEAFF.

Ten or more counts support this clonotype. The J gene is TRBJ2-4, the V gene TRBV11-3; D unclear. The V end lost 1 base, the J end lost 2 bases, and 6 bases lay between the germline ends. The germline V gene encodes CDR1 SGHNT and CDR2 YENEEA. The CDR3 runs to 14 residues. CDR3 sequence: CASSLGGTKNIQYF. The CDR3 DNA reads as TGTGCCAGCAGCTTAGGGGGAACCAAAAACATTCAGTACTTC.

This clonotype was counted many times. The genes are TRBV12-3 or TRBV12-4 and TRBJ2-5; D unresolved. V lost 8 bases and J 4 bases, leaving 14 bases between the germline ends. The CDR3 spans 13 residues. The DNA for the CDR3 is TGTGCCAGCTCTTATCGGCAGAGAGAGACCCAGTACTTC. It encodes CASSYRQRETQYF.

The gene calls are TRBV20-1 and TRBJ1-5, with D unresolved. Germline CDR1 DFQATT, CDR2 SNEGSKA (reference sequence). This CDR3 has 13 residues. V dropped 6 bases and J dropped 5 bases, with 14 bases sitting between them. The CDR3: CSARGPRDQPQHF. The CDR3 DNA reads TGCAGTGCCCGAGGCCCGCGGGATCAGCCCCAGCATTTT.

In DNA, the CDR3 is TGTGCCTGGAGCGCCGGGACGGCTAGCTACAATGAGCAGTTCTTC. It yields the protein CAWSAGTASYNEQFF. This chain connects TRBV30 to TRBJ2-1, with D tentatively TRBD1 or TRBD2 (5 bases each). Germline V CDR1 and CDR2: GTSNPN, SVGIG (reference sequence). This CDR3 is built from 15 residues. Trimming pared 3 bases from V and 3 bases from J, leaving 15 bases between.

This clonotype was counted only a few times. This chain connects TRBV10-3 to TRBJ2-3; D perhaps matches TRBD1 (6 bases). Trimming left V 4 bases short and J 2 bases short, with 10 bases between. Per germline, CDR1 ENHRY and CDR2 SYGVKD. The CDR3 runs 14 residues. This CDR3 is CAISGQDFTDTQYF. Here the CDR3 DNA reads TGTGCCATCAGTGGACAGGATTTCACAGATACGCAGTATTTT.

V usage is TRBV19 and J usage is TRBJ1-5; D is undetermined. Germline CDR1 and CDR2: LNHDA and SQIVND (reference sequence). Trimming left V 3 bases short and J 5 bases short, with 8 bases between. This CDR3 is 13 amino acids long. The CDR3 is CASSILLDQPQHF. In DNA, the CDR3 is TGTGCCAGTAGTATTCTTCTAGATCAGCCCCAGCATTTT. Based on the CDR3 plus reference TRBV19 and TRBJ1-5, the full variable domain is DGGITQSPKYLFRKEGQNVTLSCEQNLNHDAMYWYRQDPGQGLRLIYYSQIVNDFQKGDIAEGYSVSREKKESFPLTVTSAQKNPTAFYLCASSILLDQPQHFGDGTRLSIL.

In its sample, this clonotype was seen many times. The genes are TRBV11-2 and TRBJ1-1; D gene ambiguous. Looked up from germline, CDR1 is SGHAT and CDR2 is FQNNGV. The CDR3 loop spans 12 amino acids. V dropped 7 bases and J dropped 4 bases, with 10 bases sitting between them. Here the CDR3 reads CASTSGPTEAFF. CDR3 in DNA: TGTGCCAGCACCTCGGGCCCCACTGAAGCTTTCTTT.